This is a list of T cell receptor beta chains from one sample in a study of identical twins. A single record per CDR3 protein comes from TCRdb applying MiXCR to the 5' RACE reads. The sample lists approximately 220,000 distinct CDR3 sequences; around 6.9% were seen once. These records were also assigned to another study, of yellow fever vaccine responses in identical twins.

The sequencing input was memory (CD45RO+) T cells sorted from blood. The source of these receptors is a woman under 30 in good health. Each CDR3 is given with its conserved first and last residue. Fields, in order: J gene, clone size, D gene, V gene, CDR3 DNA, CDR3 protein. D genes are given only for firm matches. Clone size is not always given. Where it is, it says once, few, many or a class for expanded clones.

TRBJ2-5 NA TRBD2 TRBV2 TGTGCCAGCAGTGAAGAACTAGCGAGGCCAGAGACCCAGTACTTC CASSEELARPETQYF
TRBJ1-1 NA NA TRBV12-3/TRBV12-4 TGTGCCAGCAGTTTAAGGGAAGCCACTGAAGCTTTCTTT CASSLREATEAFF
TRBJ2-3 NA NA TRBV7-6 TGTGCATCTGCCGGGGATACGCAGTATTTT CASAGDTQYF
TRBJ2-3 many NA TRBV11-2 TGTGCCAGCAGCTTCGGACACACAGATACGCAGTATTTT CASSFGHTDTQYF
TRBJ2-5 NA TRBD2 TRBV20-1 TGCAGTGCGCGGACTAGCTCTGGGACCCAGTACTTC CSARTSSGTQYF
TRBJ1-3 NA NA TRBV6-1 TGTGCCAGCAGTATTGGCGGGGGCGACTCTGGAAACACCATATATTTT CASSIGGGDSGNTIYF
TRBJ2-1 NA TRBD2 TRBV7-8 TGTGCCAGCAGCACTCGGACTAGCTCCTACAATGAGCAGTTCTTC CASSTRTSSYNEQFF
TRBJ2-7 few NA TRBV20-1 TGCAGTGCTAGAGGCCAGAGGGGAAGGGGCTACGAGCAGTACTTC CSARGQRGRGYEQYF
TRBJ1-5 many NA TRBV6-5 TGTGCCAGCAGTTACTCGGGGGCCAATCAGCCCCAGCATTTT CASSYSGANQPQHF
TRBJ1-1 NA TRBD1 TRBV12-3/TRBV12-4 TGTGCCAGCAGTCGAAAACAGGGGGCGAACTCTGAAGCTTTCTTT CASSRKQGANSEAFF
TRBJ2-3 few TRBD2 TRBV20-1 TGCAGTGCTCTCCCCTCACTAGCGGAAGATACGCAGTATTTT CSALPSLAEDTQYF
TRBJ2-3 few TRBD1 TRBV20-1 TGCAGTGCCCCGGACAGGGCCGTCACAGATACGCAGTATTTT CSAPDRAVTDTQYF
TRBJ1-1 NA NA TRBV6-1 TGTGCCAGCAGTCCCCGTCCCTTCAGTGAAGCTTTCTTT CASSPRPFSEAFF
TRBJ2-1 few TRBD2 TRBV20-1 TGCAGTGCTAGAGATCAATTTGCGGGGGGAATGTTCTTC CSARDQFAGGMFF
TRBJ2-3 few NA TRBV7-9 TGTGCCAGCAGCTCAGACAGCACAGATACGCAGTATTTT CASSSDSTDTQYF
TRBJ1-4 few TRBD1 TRBV6-1 TGTGCCAGCAGATTTGGGACAGGGACTAATGAAAAACTGTTTTTT CASRFGTGTNEKLFF
TRBJ1-3 many NA TRBV6-6 TGTGCCGGAGGACCATCTGGAAACACCATATATTTT CAGGPSGNTIYF
TRBJ2-7 many NA TRBV6-6 TGTGCCAGCAGTTACGGGGTGGGCGAGCAGTACTTC CASSYGVGEQYF